This is a list of T cell receptor beta chains from one sample in a study of shared clonotypes between healthy human individuals. The table came from immunoSEQ multiplex PCR; TCRdb's copy has only in-frame clones and leaves some out. The sample yields about 610,000 clones, approximately 96% seen once. What was sequenced was naive CD8+ T cells sorted from blood. The receptors derive from a woman aged 30 to 39 in good health. Each CDR3 is given with its conserved first and last residue. D genes are given only for firm matches. A clone size is listed for some rows: how often the clone was seen (once, few, many), or a class if it is expanded.

V	length	J	D	size	CDR3	DNA
TRBV1	17	TRBJ2-6	-	-	CTSRDLGLCTRANVLTF	TGCACCAGCAGGGACTTGGGTTTGTGCACAAGGGCCAACGTCCTGACTTTC
TRBV5-4	18	TRBJ2-5	TRBD2	once	CASSTTILAGGPGETQYF	TGTGCCAGCAGCACCACAATTCTAGCGGGAGGGCCGGGAGAGACCCAGTACTTC
TRBV28	14	TRBJ2-7	-	once	CASSFLYAPPEQYF	TGTGCCAGCAGTTTTTTATACGCTCCTCCCGAGCAGTACTTC
TRBV28	14	TRBJ1-1	-	-	CASSFRGENTEAFF	TGTGCCAGCAGTTTCAGGGGTGAGAACACTGAAGCTTTCTTT
TRBV28	14	TRBJ2-2	TRBD1	-	CASSSQGAGGELFF	TGTGCCAGCAGCTCACAGGGGGCCGGCGGGGAGCTGTTTTTT
TRBV9	14	TRBJ1-1	-	-	CASTTGGENTEAFF	TGTGCCAGCACCACGGGGGGCGAGAACACTGAAGCTTTCTTT
TRBV16	15	TRBJ2-1	TRBD2	-	CASSWGTSGRNEQFF	TGTGCCAGCAGTTGGGGGACTAGCGGGAGAAATGAGCAGTTCTTC
TRBV28	16	TRBJ2-3	-	-	CASSSVRTVSTDTQYF	TGTGCCAGCAGTTCCGTGAGGACAGTCAGCACAGATACGCAGTATTTT
TRBV19	15	TRBJ2-3	-	-	CASSILVTLRDTQYF	TGTGCCAGTAGTATTCTTGTCACCCTCAGGGATACGCAGTATTTT
TRBV2	16	TRBJ1-4	TRBD1	once	CASSESVRGLLEKLFF	TGTGCCAGCAGTGAAAGCGTAAGGGGGCTTCTTGAAAAACTGTTTTTT
TRBV11-2	14	TRBJ2-3	-	-	CASSSYSLADTQYF	TGTGCCAGCAGCTCCTACTCCCTAGCCGATACGCAGTATTTT
TRBV5-6	14	TRBJ2-1	-	-	CASSPDWSYNEQFF	TGTGCCAGCAGCCCGGACTGGAGCTACAATGAGCAGTTCTTC
TRBV27	15	TRBJ1-5	-	-	CASSPRAAGNQPQHF	TGTGCCAGCAGTCCCCGGGCGGCGGGCAATCAGCCCCAGCATTTT
TRBV7-8	15	TRBJ2-7	-	-	CASSLGVSGDYEQYF	TGTGCCAGCAGCTTAGGTGTGTCAGGGGACTACGAGCAGTACTTC
TRBV7-9	14	TRBJ2-7	TRBD1	-	CASSLGQGIGEQYF	TGTGCCAGCAGCTTGGGACAGGGGATCGGCGAGCAGTACTTC
TRBV4-1	17	TRBJ1-4	-	-	CASSPISTGGINEKLFF	TGCGCCAGCAGCCCGATATCGACAGGTGGTATTAATGAAAAACTGTTTTTT
TRBV27	13	TRBJ2-1	-	-	CASSPPAHNEQFF	TGTGCCAGCAGTCCTCCGGCACACAATGAGCAGTTCTTC
TRBV29-1	11	TRBJ2-1	-	-	CSVEGHDEQFF	TGCAGCGTTGAAGGTCACGATGAGCAGTTCTTC
TRBV27	16	TRBJ2-6	-	once	CASSLSWGAGANVLTF	TGTGCCAGCAGTTTATCTTGGGGGGCTGGGGCCAACGTCCTGACTTTC
TRBV11-2	15	TRBJ2-7	-	-	CASSLFPGPNYEQYF	TGTGCCAGCAGCCTCTTTCCGGGACCGAACTACGAGCAGTACTTC
TRBV7-9	14	TRBJ2-2	-	-	CASLTAELTGELFF	TGTGCCAGCCTCACGGCGGAACTCACCGGGGAGCTGTTTTTT
TRBV7-9	16	TRBJ2-1	TRBD2	-	CASSLRTSGLYNEQFF	TGTGCCAGCAGCTTACGGACTAGCGGTTTGTACAATGAGCAGTTCTTC
TRBV19	14	TRBJ2-7	-	-	CASSTRDTTYEQYF	TGTGCCAGTAGTACCCGGGACACTACCTACGAGCAGTACTTC
TRBV6-1	18	TRBJ1-5	TRBD1	-	CASSEADRDLYSNQPQHF	TGTGCCAGCAGTGAAGCCGACAGGGACCTATATAGCAATCAGCCCCAGCATTTT
TRBV28	15	TRBJ2-7	-	-	CASTLSVLGTYEQYF	TGTGCCAGCACCCTCTCGGTCCTGGGGACCTACGAGCAGTACTTC
TRBV2	13	TRBJ1-1	TRBD1	-	CASVQGVLDEAFF	TGTGCCAGCGTTCAGGGGGTTTTGGATGAAGCTTTCTTT
TRBV9	19	TRBJ2-1	TRBD2	-	CASSARLAGGPSSYNEQFF	TGTGCCAGCAGCGCCCGACTAGCGGGAGGGCCGAGCTCCTACAATGAGCAGTTCTTC
TRBV27	12	TRBJ2-5	TRBD2	-	CASGTSEETQYF	TGTGCCTCTGGGACTAGCGAAGAGACCCAGTACTTC
TRBV28	15	TRBJ1-4	-	-	CASSLLAGRYEKLFF	TGTGCCAGCAGTTTATTAGCTGGACGCTATGAAAAACTGTTTTTT
TRBV9	16	TRBJ2-2	TRBD2	-	CASSPKGLVDTGELFF	TGTGCCAGCAGCCCTAAAGGACTAGTAGACACCGGGGAGCTGTTTTTT
TRBV30	14	TRBJ1-2	-	-	CAWSVQAGEYGYTF	TGTGCCTGGAGTGTACAGGCAGGGGAGTATGGCTACACCTTC
TRBV2	13	TRBJ2-5	-	-	CASQQAAQETQYF	TGTGCCAGCCAGCAAGCGGCTCAAGAGACCCAGTACTTC
TRBV27	15	TRBJ2-5	-	-	CASSPRQGSQETQYF	TGTGCCAGCAGTCCACGCCAGGGGAGCCAAGAGACCCAGTACTTC
TRBV2	14	TRBJ2-7	-	-	CASSEARRVYEQYF	TGTGCCAGCAGTGAAGCGCGAAGGGTATACGAGCAGTACTTC
TRBV19	13	TRBJ2-7	-	-	CASSIAYGHEQYF	TGTGCCAGTAGTATAGCCTACGGTCACGAGCAGTACTTC
TRBV6-5	14	TRBJ1-3	TRBD1	once	CASRETGLGNTIYF	TGTGCCAGCAGGGAGACAGGGCTTGGAAACACCATATATTTT
TRBV15	13	TRBJ2-7	-	-	CATSDRRGYEQYF	TGTGCCACCAGCGACCGTAGGGGTTACGAGCAGTACTTC
TRBV4-1	16	TRBJ2-6	TRBD1	-	CASSSFRGIGANVLTF	TGCGCCAGCAGCTCCTTCAGGGGGATAGGGGCCAACGTCCTGACTTTC
TRBV4-1	13	TRBJ2-7	-	-	CASSPTRSYEQYF	TGCGCCAGCAGCCCGACTAGGTCCTACGAGCAGTACTTC
TRBV4-1	15	TRBJ1-1	-	-	CASSPSTIAGRMAFF	TGCGCCAGCAGCCCATCCACCATCGCAGGGCGGATGGCTTTCTTT
TRBV9	19	TRBJ2-5	-	-	CASSVSILGDPGSQETQYF	TGTGCCAGCAGCGTCTCCATCCTGGGAGACCCGGGGTCTCAAGAGACCCAGTACTTC
TRBV28	13	TRBJ1-4	-	-	CASRPTGDTVWFF	TGTGCCAGCAGGCCGACCGGGGACACAGTCTGGTTTTTT
TRBV10-2	11	TRBJ2-7	-	once	CASSESDEQYF	TGCGCCAGCAGTGAGTCGGACGAGCAGTACTTC
TRBV5-4	11	TRBJ1-1	-	-	CASSYGTEAFF	TGTGCCAGCAGCTATGGCACTGAAGCTTTCTTT
TRBV6-5	15	TRBJ1-6	-	-	CASRLRAQNNSPLHF	TGTGCCAGCAGGTTAAGGGCCCAAAATAATTCACCCCTCCACTTT
TRBV27	18	TRBJ2-2	TRBD2	-	CASRPGLAGGGNTGELFF	TGTGCCAGCAGGCCGGGACTAGCGGGAGGGGGGAACACCGGGGAGCTGTTTTTT
TRBV7-9	16	TRBJ2-2	TRBD2	-	CASSPTGLAGSGELFF	TGTGCCAGCAGCCCGACGGGACTAGCGGGGTCCGGGGAGCTGTTTTTT
TRBV7-2	16	TRBJ2-2	-	-	CASSPGFLANTGELFF	TGTGCCAGCAGCCCAGGGTTTTTGGCGAACACCGGGGAGCTGTTTTTT
TRBV2	16	TRBJ2-2	-	-	CASSDPGPTVTGELFF	TGTGCCAGCAGTGACCCAGGGCCCACGGTGACCGGGGAGCTGTTTTTT
TRBV10-2	16	TRBJ2-5	TRBD1	-	CASSREQGAWGETQYF	TGCGCCAGCAGCCGTGAACAGGGGGCATGGGGAGAGACCCAGTACTTC
TRBV6-5	15	TRBJ2-7	TRBD2	-	CASSYGLAGVYEQYF	TGTGCCAGCAGTTATGGACTAGCGGGAGTCTACGAGCAGTACTTC
TRBV5-6	13	TRBJ2-1	-	once	CASSFGVLGEQFF	TGTGCCAGCAGCTTTGGAGTCTTAGGTGAGCAGTTCTTC
TRBV5-1	15	TRBJ2-7	-	-	CASSPDGGFSYEQYF	TGCGCCAGCAGCCCTGACGGAGGGTTTTCCTACGAGCAGTACTTC